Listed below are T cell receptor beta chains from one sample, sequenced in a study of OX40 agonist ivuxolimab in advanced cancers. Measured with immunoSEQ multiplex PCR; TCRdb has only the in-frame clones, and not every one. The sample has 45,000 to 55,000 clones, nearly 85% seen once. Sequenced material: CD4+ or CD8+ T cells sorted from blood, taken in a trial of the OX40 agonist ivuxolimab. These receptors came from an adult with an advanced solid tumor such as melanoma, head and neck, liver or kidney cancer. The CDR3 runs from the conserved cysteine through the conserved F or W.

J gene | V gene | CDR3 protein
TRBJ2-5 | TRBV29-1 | CSVAPGTGTQAQYF
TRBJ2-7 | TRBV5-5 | CASSLGTGVVYPHEQYF
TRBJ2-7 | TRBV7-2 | CASSLSGGRRDHEQYF
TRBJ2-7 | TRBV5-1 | CASSLRGQPYEQYF
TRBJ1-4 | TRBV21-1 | CASSKALQGSNEKLFF
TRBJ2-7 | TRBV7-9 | CASSPRTGSYEQYF
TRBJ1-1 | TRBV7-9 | CASSLDTYTEAFF
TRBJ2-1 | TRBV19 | CASKLDRGSAGEQFF
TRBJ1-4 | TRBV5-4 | CASSQDLARVVEKLFF
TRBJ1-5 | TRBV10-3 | CAISNKGAGQPQHF
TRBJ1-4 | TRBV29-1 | CSVDNGNEKLFF
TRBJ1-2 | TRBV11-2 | CASSSYRGRSYGYTF
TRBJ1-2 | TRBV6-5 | CASTQDYRRTMGYTF
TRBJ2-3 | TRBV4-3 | CASSQLPRGLATDTQYF
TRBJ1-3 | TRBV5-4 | CASSLDGGSGNTIYF
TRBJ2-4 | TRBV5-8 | CASSSRYRSQNIQYF
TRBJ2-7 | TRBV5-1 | CASSLAKPQGTVSSYEQYF
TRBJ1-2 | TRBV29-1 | CSVEDRSGGYGYTF
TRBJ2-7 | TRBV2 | CASSRQGSHEQYF
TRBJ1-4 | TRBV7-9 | CASSFGGTNEKLFF
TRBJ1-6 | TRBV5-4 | CASSLAVGQGSSPLHF
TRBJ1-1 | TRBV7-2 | CASSLAYGRVNTEAFF
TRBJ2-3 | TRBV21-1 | CASSRKGQHSTDTQYF
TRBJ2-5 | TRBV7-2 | CASSSPRGAETQYF
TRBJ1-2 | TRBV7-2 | CASSQMGVRGYTF
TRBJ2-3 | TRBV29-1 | CSVARGQGANTQYF
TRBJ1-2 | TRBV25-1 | CASTTNTGGSGYTF
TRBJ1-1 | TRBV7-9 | CASSPRTWNTEAFF
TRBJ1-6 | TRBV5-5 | CASSLELVRPGSGNSPLHF
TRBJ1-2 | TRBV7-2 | CASSLDSGVGYTF
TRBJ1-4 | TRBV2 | CASTVQGATNEKLFF
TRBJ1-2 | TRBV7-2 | CASSRFGAKGYTF
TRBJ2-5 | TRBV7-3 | CASSSTVQETQYF
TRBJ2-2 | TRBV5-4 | CASSVRQGAPGELFF
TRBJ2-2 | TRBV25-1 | CASSDPTGPTGELFF
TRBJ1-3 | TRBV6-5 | CASSSVRPGQGNTIYF
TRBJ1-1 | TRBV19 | CASSIGFQNTEAFF
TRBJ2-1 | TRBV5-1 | CASSLGRGPLNEQFF
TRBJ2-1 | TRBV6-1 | CASSEVLAGGLYSYNEQFF
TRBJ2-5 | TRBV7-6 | CASSFRGARGETQYF
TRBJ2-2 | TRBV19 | CASSIGRELFF
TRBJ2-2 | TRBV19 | CASSLETGTGELFF
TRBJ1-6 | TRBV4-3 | CASSQGPGADVSPLHF
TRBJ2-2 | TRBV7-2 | CASSLVGGGAHTGELFF
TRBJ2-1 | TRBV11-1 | CASSLHGSFEWYNEQFF
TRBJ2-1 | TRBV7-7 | CASSQDLDSYNEQFF
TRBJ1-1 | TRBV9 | CASSVDADRVSEAFF
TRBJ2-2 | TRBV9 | CASSLWTSETGELFF
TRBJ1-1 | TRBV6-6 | CASRMGQMNTEAFF
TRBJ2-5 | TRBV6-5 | CASSLGDYQETQYF